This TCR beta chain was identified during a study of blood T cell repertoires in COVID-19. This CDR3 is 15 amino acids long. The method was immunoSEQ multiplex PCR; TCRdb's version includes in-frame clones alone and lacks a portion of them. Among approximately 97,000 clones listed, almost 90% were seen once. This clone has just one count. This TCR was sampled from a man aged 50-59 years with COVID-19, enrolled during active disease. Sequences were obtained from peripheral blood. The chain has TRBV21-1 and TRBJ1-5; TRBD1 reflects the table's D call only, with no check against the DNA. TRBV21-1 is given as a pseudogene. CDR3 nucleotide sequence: TGTGCCAGGAAACAACAGGGCGTAAGCAATCAGCCCCAGCATTTT. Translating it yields CARKQQGVSNQPQHF.